This TCR beta chain was sequenced for a study of CXCR3-negative and CXCR3-positive naive CD8 T cells. A CD45RO-CCR7+CD27+CD95- phenotype identified naive CD8+ T cells. On this clonotype itself: Its matching antigen is unknown.

Study findings and constraints: Memory CD8+ cells showed much lower diversity, while both naive subsets displayed comparably high diversity. Similar levels of surface CD5 were seen between naive subsets; TCR strength was inferred from TRB CDR3 properties. Compared with CXCR3-negative naive cells, CXCR3-positive naive cells showed more hydrophobic TRB CDR3s.

This CDR3 spans 18 amino acids. Germline V gene data show CDR1 as DFQATT and CDR2 as SNEGSKA (reference sequence). With UMI labels, 5' RACE was used to prepare the TRB cDNA libraries. TCRdb reprocessed the 5' RACE reads; each CDR3 protein has one entry and no DNA is given. Its table records 130,000 to 150,000 distinct CDR3 sequences. Source material: naive CXCR3+ CD8+ T cells from blood. Specified subset: CD45RO-CCR7+CD27+CD95- naive CD8+ T cells expressing CXCR3 (TNR3+). The TCR originated in a human donor in good health. Some clones in this sample may be carry-over from other donors' samples. This sequence joins TRBV20-1 and TRBJ2-5; TCRdb names TRBD1, which stays unverified in the absence of DNA. The CDR3: CSAKYTKKDRDPPETQYF.